This T cell receptor (beta chain) was sequenced during a study of T-cell reconstitution after alpha-beta-depleted transplantation in children. Germline lookup yields CDR1 MNHNS and CDR2 SASEGT. CDR3 length: 12 residues. Trimming left V 7 bases short and J 4 bases short, with 11 bases between. Preparing the TCRbeta library involved the use of unique molecular identifiers. TCRdb analysed the PCR reads with MiXCR anew, one entry per CDR3 protein. The table records more than 90,000 distinct CDR3 sequences, 6.5% to 8.5% of them present only once. This clonotype showed up many times. The TCR originated in a human donor who donated a stem cell graft to a child with congenital amegakaryocytic thrombocytopenia. This specimen consisted of PBMCs from the stem cell graft donor, obtained from the stem cell graft. The chain employs TRBV6-1 and TRBJ2-7; a possible D gene is TRBD1 (6 bases). The CDR3: CASITGYYEQYF. CDR3 nucleotides: TGTGCCAGCATTACAGGGTATTACGAGCAGTACTTC.